A selection of T cell receptor beta chains follows, all from one sample in a study of identical twins. TCRdb passed the 5' RACE reads through MiXCR, listing each CDR3 protein once. Among 650,000 to 750,000 distinct CDR3 sequences, approximately 21% were seen once, and the ten largest hold around 4.5%. This sample also belongs to another study, concerning T cells expressing NK-cell markers.

The sample was PBMCs. These receptors were obtained from a woman aged 18-30 years in good health. Each CDR3 is given with its conserved first and last residue.

>TRBV9|TRBJ2-3
CASSGLGAAGTDTQYF
>TRBV12-3/TRBV12-4|TRBJ2-7
CASSLGGQLYEQYF
>TRBV29-1|TRBJ1-2
CSVDWANYGYTF
>TRBV6-5|TRBJ2-7
CASSYARTGNEQYF
>TRBV20-1|TRBJ2-5
CSAREQETQYF
>TRBV7-2|TRBJ1-5
CASSSLLGTIHQPQHF
>TRBV7-2|TRBJ1-1
CASRRGGKSTEAFF
>TRBV5-1|TRBJ1-1
CASSQTGDTEAFF
>TRBV12-3/TRBV12-4|TRBJ2-5
CASSSSGGEETQYF
>TRBV12-3/TRBV12-4|TRBJ2-3
CASSRGQGLTDTQYF
>TRBV9|TRBJ2-1
CASSVNQGRVYNGEQFF
>TRBV20-1|TRBJ1-1
CSARGRGWDTEAFF
>TRBV24-1|TRBJ2-7
CATQGEASYEQYF
>TRBV7-9|TRBJ2-2
CASSFGRDRPTGELFF
>TRBV5-1|TRBJ2-3
CASSLASRATSTDTQYF
>TRBV7-7|TRBJ2-5
CASSFPGHQETQYF
>TRBV7-9|TRBJ2-7
CASNGGGDRYSYEQYF